The clone carrying this T cell receptor (beta chain) was seen more than once but under ten times. Sequencing was performed with immunoSEQ multiplex PCR; in TCRdb, only in-frame clones are kept and a portion is missing. Found here are 120,000 to 150,000 clones, around 82% of them singletons; the top ten hold about 5%. With V trimmed by 1 base and J by 2 bases, 5 bases remained unmatched. This CDR3 spans 17 amino acids. CDR1 and CDR2 (germline): SGHTA, FQGTGA. The data are from a study of blood T cell repertoires in COVID-19. This clonotype was sampled from a woman between 45 and 65 years old with acute or convalescent COVID-19. The rearrangement links TRBV7-3 to TRBJ2-3; 11 bases match TRBD2. The sequenced sample was peripheral blood. This CDR3 is CASSLRIAGGPTDTQYF. CDR3 sequence (DNA): TGTGCCAGCAGCTTAAGGATAGCGGGGGGGCCCACAGATACGCAGTATTTT.